Listed below are T cell receptor beta chains from one sample, sequenced in a study of blood T cell repertoires in COVID-19. Assay used: immunoSEQ multiplex PCR; TCRdb lists only in-frame clones, some missing. The sample comprises approximately 100,000 clones, 70% to 85% of which are singletons, and 10% rests with the top ten. Sequencing was performed on peripheral blood. These receptors were collected from a man in his sixties or seventies with acute or convalescent COVID-19. The CDR3 runs from the conserved cysteine through the conserved F or W. The D gene is left open where the match is weak. The size entry is marked missing in some rows and otherwise reads once, few, many or a size class.

CDR3nt: TGTGCCAGTATGTTAGCGGGAGCCTACAATGAGCAGTTCTTC
CDR3aa: CASMLAGAYNEQFF
v_gene: TRBV19
abundance: .
d_gene: TRBD2
j_gene: TRBJ2-1

CDR3nt: TGTGCCAGCAGGGCCTTTCCGGATACGCAGTATTTT
CDR3aa: CASRAFPDTQYF
v_gene: TRBV2
abundance: .
d_gene: .
j_gene: TRBJ2-3

CDR3nt: TGTGCCAGCAGCCCTAGGCCCCTGACAGGGGAGCTCGACACAGATACGCAGTATTTT
CDR3aa: CASSPRPLTGELDTDTQYF
v_gene: TRBV13
abundance: .
d_gene: TRBD1
j_gene: TRBJ2-3

CDR3nt: TGTGCCAGCAGTTCGAGGGCTGGCTACACCTTC
CDR3aa: CASSSRAGYTF
v_gene: TRBV6-5
abundance: .
d_gene: .
j_gene: TRBJ1-2

CDR3nt: TGTGCCAGCAGTAGCCGACAGGGGAGGTTCGAGCAGTACTTC
CDR3aa: CASSSRQGRFEQYF
v_gene: TRBV28
abundance: .
d_gene: TRBD1
j_gene: TRBJ2-7

CDR3nt: TGTGCCAGCAACAGGGGGTCTCTAGCTTTCTTT
CDR3aa: CASNRGSLAFF
v_gene: TRBV25-1
abundance: .
d_gene: TRBD1
j_gene: TRBJ1-1

CDR3nt: TGCAGCGTTGAGGGTACAGGGGAAGCTTTCTTT
CDR3aa: CSVEGTGEAFF
v_gene: TRBV29-1
abundance: .
d_gene: .
j_gene: TRBJ1-1

CDR3nt: TGTGCCATCAGTGAAGGACTAGACTACAATGAGCAGTTCTTC
CDR3aa: CAISEGLDYNEQFF
v_gene: TRBV10-3
abundance: .
d_gene: TRBD2
j_gene: TRBJ2-1

CDR3nt: TGTGCCAGCAGCTCGCGGACAGCACGGGCCGGGGAGCTGTTTTTT
CDR3aa: CASSSRTARAGELFF
v_gene: TRBV11-3
abundance: .
d_gene: .
j_gene: TRBJ2-2

CDR3nt: TGTGCCAGCAGCTTAGTGAGGCTCAAAAGGACTAGCGGGAACTACGAGCAGTACTTC
CDR3aa: CASSLVRLKRTSGNYEQYF
v_gene: TRBV11-2
abundance: .
d_gene: TRBD2
j_gene: TRBJ2-7

CDR3nt: TGTGCCAGCAGCGTAGAAGGTACAGGGCGGGCCAGGGGTCAGCCCCAGCATTTT
CDR3aa: CASSVEGTGRARGQPQHF
v_gene: TRBV9
abundance: .
d_gene: .
j_gene: TRBJ1-5

CDR3nt: TGTGCCACCCGACAGGGGGGGGGCTACACCTTC
CDR3aa: CATRQGGGYTF
v_gene: TRBV6-5
abundance: .
d_gene: TRBD1
j_gene: TRBJ1-2

CDR3nt: TGTGCCAGCTCCCGATTAGAGGGGGTAGGGGCTTTCTTT
CDR3aa: CASSRLEGVGAFF
v_gene: TRBV18
abundance: .
d_gene: .
j_gene: TRBJ1-1

CDR3nt: TGTGCCAGCAGCTTGGAACTCATCGGGGATACGCAGTATTTT
CDR3aa: CASSLELIGDTQYF
v_gene: TRBV5-4
abundance: .
d_gene: .
j_gene: TRBJ2-3

CDR3nt: TGTGCCAGCAGTTACAGGGACAGGGGACTTGAGCAGTTCTTC
CDR3aa: CASSYRDRGLEQFF
v_gene: TRBV6-5
abundance: .
d_gene: TRBD1
j_gene: TRBJ2-1

CDR3nt: TGCAGCGGTCAACGCGGGGCAGACGCCTATGGCTACACCTTC
CDR3aa: CSGQRGADAYGYTF
v_gene: TRBV29-1
abundance: .
d_gene: .
j_gene: TRBJ1-2

CDR3nt: TGTGCCAGCAGCTTTCAGGGGTCGGAGACCCAGTACTTC
CDR3aa: CASSFQGSETQYF
v_gene: TRBV7-2
abundance: .
d_gene: .
j_gene: TRBJ2-5

CDR3nt: TGTGCCAGCAGCAAACCGCGGGACTCCTATAGCAATCAGCCCCAGCATTTT
CDR3aa: CASSKPRDSYSNQPQHF
v_gene: TRBV21-1
abundance: .
d_gene: .
j_gene: TRBJ1-5

CDR3nt: TGCAGTGCTAGTGACTCGGGAGGGGGCAGTCTCGATGGCTACACCTTC
CDR3aa: CSASDSGGGSLDGYTF
v_gene: TRBV20-1
abundance: .
d_gene: TRBD1
j_gene: TRBJ1-2

CDR3nt: TGTGCCAGCATCCCCCTGGTTGAGCTCTCTGGGGCCAACGTCCTGACTTTC
CDR3aa: CASIPLVELSGANVLTF
v_gene: TRBV7-9
abundance: .
d_gene: .
j_gene: TRBJ2-6

CDR3nt: TGTGCCAGCTCACCTGACAGGGCGGGAGGCTACACCTTC
CDR3aa: CASSPDRAGGYTF
v_gene: TRBV18
abundance: .
d_gene: TRBD1
j_gene: TRBJ1-2

CDR3nt: TGCGCCAGCAGCTCCGAACAGGGAAGCAGTAATACGCAGTATTTT
CDR3aa: CASSSEQGSSNTQYF
v_gene: TRBV5-1
abundance: .
d_gene: .
j_gene: TRBJ2-3

CDR3nt: TGTGCCAGCAGCCCGGCGGGGGTCTACGAGCAGTACTTC
CDR3aa: CASSPAGVYEQYF
v_gene: TRBV5-4
abundance: .
d_gene: TRBD2
j_gene: TRBJ2-7

CDR3nt: TGTGCCAGCAGTTTGATGACAGAAGCCAAAAACATTCAGTACTTC
CDR3aa: CASSLMTEAKNIQYF
v_gene: TRBV28
abundance: .
d_gene: .
j_gene: TRBJ2-4

CDR3nt: TGTGCCAGTAGTACTCGGAGGGAGGCGCCCCAAGAGACCCAGTACTTC
CDR3aa: CASSTRREAPQETQYF
v_gene: TRBV19
abundance: .
d_gene: .
j_gene: TRBJ2-5

CDR3nt: TGTGCCAGCAGCCAAGATGGGGGCACACCCCTCCACTTT
CDR3aa: CASSQDGGTPLHF
v_gene: TRBV3-1/TRBV3-2
abundance: .
d_gene: .
j_gene: TRBJ1-6

CDR3nt: TGTGCCAGCAGCTCCTTTCGGGGTGGACCGATTACAGAAGCTTTCTTT
CDR3aa: CASSSFRGGPITEAFF
v_gene: TRBV11-2
abundance: .
d_gene: .
j_gene: TRBJ1-1

CDR3nt: TGTGCCACCAGTGAGGGCAGTTTCAATCAGCCCCAGCATTTT
CDR3aa: CATSEGSFNQPQHF
v_gene: TRBV24-1
abundance: .
d_gene: .
j_gene: TRBJ1-5

CDR3nt: TGTGCCAGCAGTTACTCAGCGGGAAATCAGCCCCAGCATTTT
CDR3aa: CASSYSAGNQPQHF
v_gene: TRBV6-2/TRBV6-3
abundance: .
d_gene: .
j_gene: TRBJ1-5

CDR3nt: TGTGCCAGCAGCTTGGACTGGGGCTTCTCCTACGAGCAGTACTTC
CDR3aa: CASSLDWGFSYEQYF
v_gene: TRBV5-5
abundance: .
d_gene: .
j_gene: TRBJ2-7

CDR3nt: TGTGCCAGCAGCGTGACTAGCGGGCGCACCGGGGAGCTGTTTTTT
CDR3aa: CASSVTSGRTGELFF
v_gene: TRBV9
abundance: few
d_gene: TRBD2
j_gene: TRBJ2-2

CDR3nt: TGTGCCACCAAAAACGGACAGGAGTATGGCTACACCTTC
CDR3aa: CATKNGQEYGYTF
v_gene: TRBV19
abundance: .
d_gene: TRBD1
j_gene: TRBJ1-2

CDR3nt: TGTGCCAGCAGGTCTCTCGCCGGCGGGTCCTACGAGCAGTACTTC
CDR3aa: CASRSLAGGSYEQYF
v_gene: TRBV2
abundance: few
d_gene: .
j_gene: TRBJ2-7

CDR3nt: TGTGCCAGCAGTTCAAACCGCAGGGTGAACACTGAAGCTTTCTTT
CDR3aa: CASSSNRRVNTEAFF
v_gene: TRBV2
abundance: few
d_gene: .
j_gene: TRBJ1-1

CDR3nt: TGTGCCAGCAGTGACCCGGCAGGGGCAGACTATGGCTACACCTTC
CDR3aa: CASSDPAGADYGYTF
v_gene: TRBV6-1
abundance: .
d_gene: .
j_gene: TRBJ1-2

CDR3nt: TGTGCCACCGGGGACAGGGGAGGCACCATATATTTT
CDR3aa: CATGDRGGTIYF
v_gene: TRBV24-1
abundance: few
d_gene: TRBD1
j_gene: TRBJ1-3

CDR3nt: TGTGCCAGCAGCTTAGCGTGGGGGACAGGCCAAGAGACCCAGTACTTC
CDR3aa: CASSLAWGTGQETQYF
v_gene: TRBV11-1
abundance: .
d_gene: TRBD1
j_gene: TRBJ2-5

CDR3nt: TGTGCCAGCAGCGAAAGAGAGACTAGAGTAAACATTCAGTACTTC
CDR3aa: CASSERETRVNIQYF
v_gene: TRBV2
abundance: .
d_gene: .
j_gene: TRBJ2-4

CDR3nt: TGCAGCGTTGTTGCACAAGGGGCTTCCTACGAGCAGTACTTC
CDR3aa: CSVVAQGASYEQYF
v_gene: TRBV29-1
abundance: .
d_gene: .
j_gene: TRBJ2-7

CDR3nt: TGTGCCACCCAGCAAGGGAGCAACTCCTACAATGAGCAGTTCTTC
CDR3aa: CATQQGSNSYNEQFF
v_gene: TRBV27
abundance: .
d_gene: .
j_gene: TRBJ2-1

CDR3nt: TGTGCCAGCAGCTTAACAGGGTTCAACACTGAAGCTTTCTTT
CDR3aa: CASSLTGFNTEAFF
v_gene: TRBV7-9
abundance: .
d_gene: .
j_gene: TRBJ1-1

CDR3nt: TGCGCCAGCAGCTTGGTATCCGGTTACGAGCAGTACTTC
CDR3aa: CASSLVSGYEQYF
v_gene: TRBV5-1
abundance: .
d_gene: .
j_gene: TRBJ2-7

CDR3nt: TGTGCGACTCGGGGACATCTGAACACTGAAGCTTTCTTT
CDR3aa: CATRGHLNTEAFF
v_gene: TRBV19
abundance: .
d_gene: .
j_gene: TRBJ1-1

CDR3nt: TGTGCCAGCAGCTTTGTACCCGGCAATGAGCAGTTCTTC
CDR3aa: CASSFVPGNEQFF
v_gene: TRBV7-3
abundance: few
d_gene: .
j_gene: TRBJ2-1

CDR3nt: TGTGCCAGCAGCCAAGACGGACAGGGACGGAACGCTTTCTTT
CDR3aa: CASSQDGQGRNAFF
v_gene: TRBV3-1/TRBV3-2
abundance: .
d_gene: TRBD1
j_gene: TRBJ1-1

CDR3nt: TGCGCCAGCACGGCGACAGCGAACACTGAAGCTTTCTTT
CDR3aa: CASTATANTEAFF
v_gene: TRBV10-1
abundance: .
d_gene: .
j_gene: TRBJ1-1